Each of the 9 T cell receptor beta chains below was sequenced from the same sample in a study of cytomegalovirus exposure and HLA in healthy donors (dated by TCRdb to about 2017). To prepare the library, the immunoSEQ multiplex PCR assay was applied. For the multiplex PCR, a mixture combining 60 forward primers for TCR Vbeta segments and 13 reverse primers for TCR Jbeta segments was used. TCRdb took this table from immuneACCESS and kept in-frame rearrangements with V and J called. Such tables lack part of the clones; where checked against another copy, unresolved V genes explain under half of the gap, and the rest is unexplained. The sample table lists over 100,000 clones, approximately 87% of them with a count of one. The ten top clones hold 2.5% to 3% of the sample. The sequencing input was PBMCs. These receptors were collected from a man between 35 and 55 years old in good health and CMV-seronegative.

The chain has TRBV11-2 and TRBJ2-7; 11 nucleotides agree with TRBD1. CDR1 and CDR2 from the germline V gene are SGHAT and FQNNGV. V shed 0 bases, J shed 3 bases, and the junction held 4 bases outside the gene matches. The CDR3 length is 16 residues. CDR3 sequence (DNA): TGTGCCAGCAGCTTAGATCTCGGGACAGGGGGCTACGAGCAGTACTTC. This encodes CASSLDLGTGGYEQYF.

The chain carries TRBV19 and TRBJ2-2; D gene unclear. This CDR3 contains 12 residues. V gave up 1 base and J gave up 13 bases, with 10 bases separating them. Germline CDR1 is LNHDA and CDR2 is SQIVND (reference sequence). The CDR3 bases are TGTGCCAGTAGTATAGGAGGAGTCGGGCTGTTTTTT. Protein: CASSIGGVGLFF.

The J gene is TRBJ2-1, the V gene TRBV7-6; 8 bases are a match to TRBD1. The CDR3 is 15 amino acids. The V and J ends lost 2 bases and 6 bases, in that order; junction bases with no gene match: 6. CDR1 is SGHVS, CDR2 FNYEAQ, per germline. The chain's CDR3 is CASSLRQGRINEQFF. The DNA of the CDR3 is TGTGCCAGCAGCTTAAGACAGGGGAGGATCAATGAGCAGTTCTTC.

The chain joins TRBV27 to TRBJ1-4, with 7 bases matching TRBD1. This CDR3 has 14 residues. The J segment lost 8 bases and the V segment lost 2 bases, leaving 5 bases of the junction unmatched. Germline CDR1 reads MNHEY; CDR2 reads SMNVEV (reference sequence). CDR3 region: CASSLRQGREKLFF. The DNA for the CDR3 is TGTGCCAGCAGTTTACGACAGGGTCGGGAAAAACTGTTTTTT. Supplemented by reference TRBV27 and TRBJ1-4, the full variable domain reads EAQVTQNPRYLITVTGKKLTVTCSQNMNHEYMSWYRQDPGLGLRQIYYSMNVEVTDKGDVPEGYKVSRKEKRNFPLILESPSPNQTSLYFCASSLRQGREKLFFGSGTQLSVL.

V and J are TRBV21-1 and TRBJ2-1; the table's D call, TRBD2, was not checked against the DNA. TRBV21-1 is labeled a pseudogene. This CDR3 is built from 16 residues. The chain's CDR3 is CASSKSGTRGPSEQFF. The CDR3 DNA reads TGTGCCAGCAGCAAAAGCGGGACTAGGGGCCCCAGCGAGCAGTTCTTC.

This chain links TRBV6-1 with TRBJ2-5; D may be TRBD1 (6 bases). Germline CDR1 MNHNS, CDR2 SASEGT. V was cut by 7 bases and J by 0 bases, with 15 bases left in between. This CDR3 is built from 15 residues. The CDR3 loop reads CASMGAQPYQETQYF. The DNA for the CDR3 is TGTGCCAGCATGGGGGCCCAACCATACCAAGAGACCCAGTACTTC.

This chain joins TRBV6-4 and TRBJ2-1, with 8 bases fitting TRBD2. CDR1 and CDR2 from the germline V gene are MRHNA and SNTAGT. The CDR3 spans 14 residues. V lost 3 bases, J lost 6 bases, and 4 bases stayed unmatched. Written as DNA, the CDR3 is TGTGCCAGCAGTGAAAGCGCGGGGGGCAATGAGCAGTTCTTC. It is translated as CASSESAGGNEQFF.

The chain carries TRBV30 and TRBJ2-5; D gene ambiguous. Germline V gene data show CDR1 as GTSNPN and CDR2 as SVGIG (reference sequence). Trimming took 0 bases from V and 2 from J, leaving 7 bases between them. This CDR3 comprises 13 residues. The CDR3 DNA sequence: TGTGCCTGGAGTGTAAGACTTCAAGAGACCCAGTACTTC. Translated: CAWSVRLQETQYF.

The DNA for the CDR3 is TGTGCCAGCAGCGTAGTTGGTTCTAGTGAGCAGTTCTTC. It codes for CASSVVGSSEQFF. The chain recombines TRBV9 with TRBJ2-1; D is unresolved. Between the trimmed V and J ends, which lost 0 bases and 9 bases, there was a span of 10 bases. The CDR3 sequence is 13 residues long. Germline CDR1 reads SGDLS; CDR2 reads YYNGEE. Full variable domain (rest looked up from reference TRBV9 and TRBJ2-1): DSGVTQTPKHLITATGQRVTLRCSPRSGDLSVYWYQQSLDQGLQFLIQYYNGEERAKGNILERFSAQQFPDLHSELNLSSLELGDSALYFCASSVVGSSEQFFGPGTRLTVL.